These T cell receptor beta chains were read from a single sample in a study of cytomegalovirus exposure and HLA in healthy donors. The assay was immunoSEQ multiplex PCR, and TCRdb's table has in-frame clones only and misses some. The sample records 71,000 or so clones, about 94% being singletons. Material: PBMCs. The source of these receptors is a woman between 18 and 30 years old in good health and CMV-seronegative. The CDR3 runs from the conserved cysteine through the conserved F or W. Each record gives: clone size, J gene, D gene, V gene, CDR3 protein, CDR3 DNA. D genes are given only for firm matches. Not every row has a clone size; where given, it reads once, few, many or a size class.

size: -
J: TRBJ2-7
D: -
V: TRBV21-1
CDR3: CASSKVSRGKSYEQYF
DNA: TGTGCCAGCAGCAAAGTTAGTAGGGGAAAATCCTACGAGCAGTACTTC

size: -
J: TRBJ2-7
D: -
V: TRBV12-2
CDR3: CASRLACDRGHEQYF
DNA: TGTGCAAGTCGCTTAGCCTGCGACAGGGGCCACGAGCAGTACTTC

size: -
J: TRBJ2-2
D: TRBD1
V: TRBV9
CDR3: CASSVSRTGGETGELFF
DNA: TGTGCCAGCAGCGTTTCCCGGACAGGGGGAGAGACCGGGGAGCTGTTTTTT

size: -
J: TRBJ1-2
D: -
V: TRBV9
CDR3: CASSVRQGRGYTF
DNA: TGTGCCAGCAGCGTACGGCAGGGCCGGGGCTACACCTTC

size: -
J: TRBJ2-7
D: -
V: TRBV20-1
CDR3: CSAGLEVRQYF
DNA: TGCAGTGCTGGCCTGGAGGTAAGGCAGTACTTC

size: -
J: TRBJ1-1
D: TRBD1
V: TRBV29-1
CDR3: CSVPRDSKNTEAFF
DNA: TGCAGCGTCCCCAGGGACAGCAAGAACACTGAAGCTTTCTTT

size: -
J: TRBJ1-6
D: -
V: TRBV23-1
CDR3: CASSQSFKEEGFLPCFSLHF
DNA: TGCGCCAGCAGTCAATCCTTTAAGGAGGAGGGTTTCCTCCCCTGTTTTAGCCTCCACTTT

size: -
J: TRBJ2-3
D: TRBD2
V: TRBV7-3
CDR3: CASSLTSGVTDTQYF
DNA: TGTGCCAGCAGTCTAACTAGCGGGGTCACAGATACGCAGTATTTT

size: once
J: TRBJ1-5
D: TRBD1
V: TRBV10-3
CDR3: CAISEPLGDRGNQPQHF
DNA: TGTGCCATCAGTGAGCCCCTGGGGGACAGGGGGAATCAGCCCCAGCATTTT

size: -
J: TRBJ2-7
D: -
V: TRBV7-2
CDR3: CASSPGGTSYEQYF
DNA: TGTGCCAGCAGCCCAGGGGGGACCTCCTACGAGCAGTACTTC

size: -
J: TRBJ1-4
D: -
V: TRBV19
CDR3: CASSPHEGRSTNEKLFF
DNA: TGTGCCAGTAGTCCCCACGAAGGTCGGAGCACAAATGAAAAACTGTTTTTT

size: -
J: TRBJ2-1
D: -
V: TRBV4-2
CDR3: CASSQVGEHNEQFF
DNA: TGTGCCAGCAGCCAAGTCGGGGAACACAATGAGCAGTTCTTC

size: -
J: TRBJ1-1
D: TRBD1
V: TRBV19
CDR3: CASSMTPGQLNIMNTEAFF
DNA: TGTGCCAGTAGTATGACACCGGGACAGCTGAATATCATGAACACTGAAGCTTTCTTT

size: -
J: TRBJ1-1
D: TRBD1
V: TRBV19
CDR3: CASRPTGGTEAFF
DNA: TGTGCCAGTAGACCGACAGGGGGCACTGAAGCTTTCTTT

size: -
J: TRBJ2-3
D: -
V: TRBV5-6
CDR3: CASSLLRERSTDTQYF
DNA: TGTGCCAGCAGCTTGTTGAGGGAGAGGTCCACAGATACGCAGTATTTT

size: -
J: TRBJ1-2
D: -
V: TRBV4-3
CDR3: CASSPVGGLAGYGYTF
DNA: TGCGCCAGCAGCCCCGTGGGAGGCCTGGCGGGATATGGCTACACCTTC

size: -
J: TRBJ1-4
D: -
V: TRBV27
CDR3: CASSTGYPNEKLFF
DNA: TGTGCCAGCAGCACAGGGTATCCTAATGAAAAACTGTTTTTT

size: once
J: TRBJ2-1
D: TRBD2
V: TRBV27
CDR3: CASSPPSGRARSYNEQFF
DNA: TGTGCCAGCAGTCCGCCTAGCGGGAGGGCCCGGTCCTACAATGAGCAGTTCTTC

size: few
J: TRBJ2-3
D: TRBD1
V: TRBV7-9
CDR3: CASRPGTGDADTQYF
DNA: TGTGCCAGCAGGCCCGGGACAGGGGACGCAGATACGCAGTATTTT

size: once
J: TRBJ2-7
D: -
V: TRBV28
CDR3: CASSKTGFYEQYF
DNA: TGTGCCAGCAGTAAGACAGGATTCTACGAGCAGTACTTC

size: once
J: TRBJ2-3
D: TRBD2
V: TRBV10-3
CDR3: CAIRGLAGDTDTQYF
DNA: TGTGCCATCAGGGGACTAGCGGGAGACACAGATACGCAGTATTTT

size: -
J: TRBJ2-1
D: -
V: TRBV10-1
CDR3: CASSESSSDEQFF
DNA: TGCGCCAGCAGTGAGTCTTCTAGCGATGAGCAGTTCTTC

size: -
J: TRBJ2-3
D: -
V: TRBV29-1
CDR3: CSVEKGRADTQYF
DNA: TGCAGCGTTGAGAAAGGGCGGGCAGATACGCAGTATTTT

size: -
J: TRBJ2-1
D: TRBD2
V: TRBV19
CDR3: CASSMSLAGGQSNEQFF
DNA: TGTGCCAGTAGTATGAGTCTAGCGGGGGGGCAAAGCAATGAGCAGTTCTTC

size: -
J: TRBJ1-5
D: TRBD1
V: TRBV18
CDR3: CASSPGQGKLNQPQHF
DNA: TGTGCCAGCTCCCCGGGACAGGGCAAGTTAAATCAGCCCCAGCATTTT

size: -
J: TRBJ2-4
D: -
V: TRBV2
CDR3: CASRQGLPKNIQYF
DNA: TGTGCCAGCAGACAGGGTCTCCCCAAAAACATTCAGTACTTC

size: -
J: TRBJ2-1
D: -
V: TRBV7-2
CDR3: CASSPTVGSYNEQFF
DNA: TGTGCCAGCAGCCCCACAGTGGGCAGTTACAATGAGCAGTTCTTC

size: once
J: TRBJ2-5
D: TRBD2
V: TRBV14
CDR3: CASSRTIAGGGETQYF
DNA: TGTGCCAGCAGCCGAACCATAGCGGGCGGGGGAGAGACCCAGTACTTC

size: -
J: TRBJ1-5
D: -
V: TRBV6-1
CDR3: CASSGAGADPNQPQHF
DNA: TGTGCCAGCAGTGGGGCGGGGGCTGATCCCAATCAGCCCCAGCATTTT

size: once
J: TRBJ1-1
D: TRBD1
V: TRBV6-5
CDR3: CASSSTGGRTEAFF
DNA: TGTGCCAGCAGCAGCACAGGGGGCAGGACTGAAGCTTTCTTT

size: -
J: TRBJ2-7
D: -
V: TRBV13
CDR3: CASSEATGRLEFEQYF
DNA: TGTGCCAGCTCCGAAGCTACGGGTCGACTGGAATTTGAGCAGTACTTC

size: -
J: TRBJ2-5
D: -
V: TRBV5-6
CDR3: CASRHDSHPAETQYF
DNA: TGTGCCAGCAGACACGACAGTCATCCGGCAGAGACCCAGTACTTC

size: few
J: TRBJ1-1
D: -
V: TRBV2
CDR3: CASRRGVNTEAFF
DNA: TGTGCCAGCAGACGCGGTGTGAACACTGAAGCTTTCTTT

size: -
J: TRBJ2-4
D: TRBD1
V: TRBV5-8
CDR3: CASSSAGGAKNIQYF
DNA: TGTGCCAGCAGCTCGGCAGGGGGAGCCAAAAACATTCAGTACTTC

size: -
J: TRBJ2-7
D: TRBD1
V: TRBV7-2
CDR3: CASSTAGQGNEQYF
DNA: TGTGCCAGCAGCACCGCGGGACAGGGGAACGAGCAGTACTTC

size: -
J: TRBJ2-5
D: TRBD2
V: TRBV2
CDR3: CASSLAGGETQYF
DNA: TGTGCCAGCAGTCTAGCGGGGGGGGAGACCCAGTACTTC

size: -
J: TRBJ2-2
D: -
V: TRBV5-1
CDR3: CASSLVVTTNTGELFF
DNA: TGCGCCAGCAGCTTGGTAGTGACAACGAACACCGGGGAGCTGTTTTTT

size: -
J: TRBJ2-1
D: TRBD2
V: TRBV11-1
CDR3: CASSSGLDPYNEQFF
DNA: TGTGCCAGCAGCTCGGGACTAGACCCCTACAATGAGCAGTTCTTC

size: once
J: TRBJ2-7
D: TRBD1
V: TRBV19
CDR3: CASSIFPTGLYEQYF
DNA: TGTGCCAGTAGTATCTTCCCGACAGGGTTGTACGAGCAGTACTTC

size: -
J: TRBJ2-2
D: -
V: TRBV12-5
CDR3: CASGLVPKQGSLAPTGELFF
DNA: TGTGCTAGTGGTTTGGTCCCCAAACAGGGTTCGCTTGCCCCCACCGGGGAGCTGTTTTTT

size: -
J: TRBJ2-1
D: TRBD2
V: TRBV10-3
CDR3: CAISDQRGPYNEQFF
DNA: TGTGCCATCAGTGACCAGCGGGGTCCCTACAATGAGCAGTTCTTC

size: -
J: TRBJ1-1
D: TRBD1
V: TRBV4-1
CDR3: CASSLAQTGATEAFF
DNA: TGCGCCAGCAGCTTAGCCCAGACAGGGGCCACTGAAGCTTTCTTT

size: -
J: TRBJ2-3
D: -
V: TRBV13
CDR3: CASSSFGDTQYF
DNA: TGTGCCAGCAGCTCGTTCGGAGATACGCAGTATTTT

size: -
J: TRBJ1-5
D: -
V: TRBV28
CDR3: CASSATGSSNQPQHF
DNA: TGTGCCAGCAGTGCGACAGGCTCGAGCAATCAGCCCCAGCATTTT

size: -
J: TRBJ2-2
D: TRBD1
V: TRBV7-2
CDR3: CASSLTGANTGELFF
DNA: TGTGCCAGCAGCTTAACAGGGGCGAACACCGGGGAGCTGTTTTTT

size: -
J: TRBJ2-1
D: -
V: TRBV7-8
CDR3: CASSPRQDSYNEQFF
DNA: TGTGCCAGCAGCCCTAGACAGGACTCCTACAATGAGCAGTTCTTC

size: -
J: TRBJ2-3
D: -
V: TRBV10-3
CDR3: CAISGGQGGADTQYF
DNA: TGTGCCATCAGTGGAGGACAGGGAGGGGCAGATACGCAGTATTTT

size: -
J: TRBJ1-5
D: -
V: TRBV2
CDR3: CASSEGGAYNQPQHF
DNA: TGTGCCAGCAGTGAGGGGGGGGCTTACAATCAGCCCCAGCATTTT

size: once
J: TRBJ2-1
D: TRBD2
V: TRBV2
CDR3: CASSASSGRAGGEQFF
DNA: TGTGCCAGCAGTGCTTCTAGCGGGAGGGCTGGTGGTGAGCAGTTCTTC

size: -
J: TRBJ2-3
D: -
V: TRBV7-9
CDR3: CASSPPSTDTQYF
DNA: TGTGCCAGCAGCCCCCCTAGCACAGATACGCAGTATTTT

size: -
J: TRBJ1-1
D: TRBD1
V: TRBV19
CDR3: CASSVQGARTEAFF
DNA: TGTGCCAGTAGTGTACAGGGGGCGAGGACTGAAGCTTTCTTT

size: once
J: TRBJ2-4
D: TRBD1
V: TRBV11-1
CDR3: CASSVNRGANIQYF
DNA: TGTGCCAGCAGCGTCAACAGGGGGGCAAACATTCAGTACTTC

size: few
J: TRBJ1-2
D: -
V: TRBV2
CDR3: CASSDSWLIDYGYTF
DNA: TGTGCCAGCAGTGATTCGTGGCTGATTGACTATGGCTACACCTTC

size: -
J: TRBJ1-5
D: -
V: TRBV6-1
CDR3: CASGKGDQPQHF
DNA: TGTGCCAGCGGAAAGGGGGACCAGCCCCAGCATTTT